Below, 32 T cell receptor beta chains from the same sample are listed, as sequenced in a study of shared clonotypes between healthy human individuals. TCRdb's table, derived via immunoSEQ multiplex PCR, lists solely in-frame clones and lacks some. The data show over 400,000 clones, 78% seen once. Material for sequencing was PBMCs. Every receptor here comes from a middle-aged woman in good health. Some clones in this sample may be carry-over from other donors' samples.

The chain carries TRBV7-2 and TRBJ2-1; no clear D gene. V was trimmed by 1 base and J by 1 base, leaving 8 bases between them. This CDR3 comprises 15 residues. Germline V gene sequence: CDR1 SGHTA, CDR2 FQGNSA. Written as DNA, the CDR3 is TGTGCCAGCAGCTTAGAAGAAAGGTCCTACAATGAGCAGTTCTTC. This translates into CASSLEERSYNEQFF. Looking up the rest from reference TRBV7-2 and TRBJ2-1 gives the full variable domain: GAGVSQSPSNKVTEKGKDVELRCDPISGHTALYWYRQSLGQGLEFLIYFQGNSAPDKSGLPSDRFSAERTGGSVSTLTIQRTQQEDSAVYLCASSLEERSYNEQFFGPGTRLTVL.

The chain is built from TRBV5-1 and TRBJ1-2, with unresolved D. The V gene's germline CDR1 is SGHRS and CDR2 YFSETQ. This CDR3 contains 15 residues. V was trimmed by 0 bases and J by 8 bases, leaving 17 bases between them. The CDR3 loop reads CASSLASGPPEGYTF. CDR3 nucleotides: TGCGCCAGCAGCTTGGCCTCGGGCCCCCCGGAGGGCTACACCTTC. Using reference TRBV5-1 and TRBJ1-2 for the parts outside the CDR3, the full variable domain is KAGVTQTPRYLIKTRGQQVTLSCSPISGHRSVSWYQQTPGQGLQFLFEYFSETQRNKGNFPGRFSGRQFSNSRSEMNVSTLELGDSALYLCASSLASGPPEGYTFGSGTRLTVV.

The genes are TRBV6-4 and TRBJ2-2; no reliable D call. The CDR3 contains 13 residues. The V gene lost 1 base and the J gene lost 7 bases, with 7 bases spanning the gap. Germline V CDR1 and CDR2: MRHNA, SNTAGT. The CDR3 nucleotides are TGTGCCAGCAGTGACTTGGGGATCGGGGAGCTGTTTTTT. As protein: CASSDLGIGELFF.

The chain is built from TRBV27 and TRBJ1-1; possibly TRBD1 for D (6 bases). The ends were cut back, 2 bases at V and 0 bases at J, with 10 bases in the middle. The V gene's germline CDR1 is MNHEY and CDR2 SMNVEV (reference sequence). The CDR3 runs to 15 residues. In DNA form, the CDR3 reads TGTGCCAGCAGTTTAGTACAGGGCATGAACACTGAAGCTTTCTTT. Translating gives CASSLVQGMNTEAFF.

In its sample, this clone was seen a few times. The chain carries TRBV5-5 and TRBJ2-1; TRBD2 agrees at 8 bases. The CDR3 runs to 14 residues. Looked up from germline, CDR1 is SGHKS and CDR2 is YYEKEE (reference sequence). The J segment lost 7 bases and the V segment lost 2 bases, leaving 5 bases of the junction unmatched. The CDR3 coding sequence is TGTGCCAGCAGCTTAGCGGGAGTTGGGAATGAGCAGTTCTTC. It is translated as CASSLAGVGNEQFF.

The rearrangement joins TRBV30 to TRBJ2-7; D may be TRBD1 (5 bases). The CDR3 sequence is 16 residues long. The germline V gene has CDR1 GTSNPN and CDR2 SVGIG (reference sequence). Trimming pared 4 bases from V and 4 bases from J, leaving 23 bases between. The CDR3 sequence is CAWNPRLGRVAYEQYF. As DNA, the CDR3 is TGTGCCTGGAATCCCCGCCTCGGCAGGGTGGCGTACGAGCAGTACTTC.

The chain is built from TRBV2 and TRBJ1-5; 10 bases match TRBD1. From germline, CDR1 is SNHLY and CDR2 FYNNEI. CDR3 length: 17 residues. The junction had 8 bases not matched to a gene; V was cut back by 4 bases and J by 2 bases. CDR3 amino acids: CASSVLTGGVGNQPQHF. CDR3 nucleotide sequence: TGTGCCAGCAGTGTGTTGACAGGGGGCGTTGGCAATCAGCCCCAGCATTTT.

The chain couples TRBV15 to TRBJ2-3; D unclear. V was pared by 0 bases and J by 1 base, with 8 bases between. Germline CDR1 reads LNHNV; CDR2 reads YYDKDF (reference sequence). The CDR3 extends over 15 amino acids. The CDR3 sequence: CATSRDSDGTDTQYF. CDR3 DNA sequence: TGTGCCACCAGCAGAGATAGTGACGGCACAGATACGCAGTATTTT.

The chain couples TRBV18 to TRBJ2-7; D could derive from TRBD1 or TRBD2 (6 bases each). The germline CDR1 and CDR2 sequences are KGHSH and LQKENI. The CDR3 runs 16 residues. Trimming removed 1 base from V and 2 bases from J, with 15 bases in between. CDR3 DNA: TGTGCCAGCTCACCACTCCCCCCTAGGGGGGCCTACGAGCAGTACTTC. Protein sequence: CASSPLPPRGAYEQYF.

This clone was detected a few times. The chain joins TRBV7-9 to TRBJ2-7; unclear D gene. Between the trimmed V and J ends, which lost 4 bases and 6 bases, there was a span of 7 bases. There are 11 residues in the CDR3. Looked up from germline, CDR1 is SEHNR and CDR2 is FQNEAQ (reference sequence). The CDR3: CASSSTGEQYF. CDR3 nucleotide sequence: TGTGCCAGCAGCTCCACTGGCGAGCAGTACTTC.

This clone was seen a handful of times. The rearrangement joins TRBV11-2 to TRBJ2-1; D is tentatively TRBD1 or TRBD2 (5 bases each). Trimming shortened V by 1 base and J by 3 bases, and 16 bases separated the two germline ends. This CDR3 has 17 residues. Germline CDR1 reads SGHAT; CDR2 reads FQNNGV. The CDR3 region is CASSLGGRGKLYNEQFF. As DNA, the CDR3 is TGTGCCAGCAGCTTAGGAGGTCGGGGCAAACTCTACAATGAGCAGTTCTTC.

The chain combines TRBV27 with TRBJ1-2; weak D call: TRBD1 (6 bases). The CDR3 sequence is 15 residues long. Germline V gives CDR1 MNHEY, CDR2 SMNVEV (reference sequence). Trimming took 5 bases from V and 4 from J, leaving 17 bases between them. The CDR3 region has the DNA TGTGCCAGCAGTCTAGGACAGACCCAGTTCTATGGCTACACCTTC. Translating gives CASSLGQTQFYGYTF.

Of note for this clone: At one end, the junction sequence differs from germline, possibly due to a read error. The chain links TRBV7-8 to TRBJ2-2, with D perhaps TRBD1 or TRBD2 (5 bases each). The germline V gene encodes CDR1 SGHVS and CDR2 FQNEAQ. The CDR3 spans 17 residues. The CDR3 region is CASSLLDTTALTGKLFF. CDR3 nucleotides: TGTGCCAGCAGCTTATTGGATACGACAGCCCTCACCGGGAAGCTGTTTTTT.

DNA for the CDR3: TGTGCCAGCAGCTTATCGGACAGGGCGACCGGGGAGCTGTTTTTT. This encodes CASSLSDRATGELFF. The chain carries TRBV7-9 and TRBJ2-2; 8 nucleotides match TRBD1. This CDR3 comprises 15 residues. The ends lost 2 bases at V and 5 bases at J; junction bases unmatched: 4. Per germline, CDR1 SEHNR and CDR2 FQNEAQ (reference sequence).

The V gene is TRBV30, the J gene TRBJ2-1; possibly TRBD2 for D (6 bases). Germline-derived CDR1 and CDR2 are GTSNPN and SVGIG (reference sequence). V was cut by 0 bases and J by 7 bases, with 13 bases left in between. The CDR3 consists of 14 residues. CDR3 sequence: CAWSVRREWNEQFF. The CDR3 DNA is TGTGCCTGGAGTGTACGGAGGGAGTGGAATGAGCAGTTCTTC.

V is TRBV9 and J is TRBJ2-1; 8 nucleotides align to TRBD2. The germline V gene encodes CDR1 SGDLS and CDR2 YYNGEE. The CDR3 spans 15 residues. The junction had 6 bases not matched to a gene; V was cut back by 0 bases and J by 7 bases. The CDR3 is CASSVEGSGNNEQFF. The DNA for the CDR3 is TGTGCCAGCAGCGTAGAGGGTAGCGGGAATAATGAGCAGTTCTTC.

The V call is TRBV6-1, the J call TRBJ2-1, with a weak D call TRBD2 (6 bases). Germline CDR1 is MNHNS and CDR2 is SASEGT. This CDR3 is built from 13 residues. Trimming removed 2 bases at V and 9 bases at J, with 11 bases between. The CDR3 sequence: CASSERRDGEQFF. CDR3 DNA: TGTGCCAGCAGTGAACGGCGGGATGGTGAGCAGTTCTTC.

The J gene is TRBJ1-5, the V gene TRBV7-2; weak D call: TRBD1 (6 bases). V was clipped by 5 bases and J by 5 bases, with 16 bases between them. The CDR3 is 15 residues long. The V gene's germline CDR1 is SGHTA and CDR2 FQGNSA. CDR3 bases: TGTGCCAGCAGCCTGGGGGCAGGGACTTATCAGCCCCAGCATTTT. It is translated as CASSLGAGTYQPQHF.

Concerning this clone: The sample carries other DNA sequences with the same CDR3. The chain carries TRBV5-1 and TRBJ1-1; D might be TRBD1 (6 bases). In germline, CDR1 is SGHRS, CDR2 YFSETQ. This CDR3 region has 13 residues. V lost 4 bases to trimming and J lost 1 base, with 8 bases between them. CDR3 nucleotide sequence: TGCGCCAGCAGCACGACAGGGAACACTGAAGCTTTCTTT. This gives the protein CASSTTGNTEAFF.

The chain is built from TRBV9 and TRBJ1-1; D perhaps matches TRBD1 (6 bases). Trimming took off 4 bases at V and 3 bases at J, with 10 bases between the two ends. This CDR3 has 13 amino acids. Germline values: CDR1 SGDLS, CDR2 YYNGEE. The CDR3 reads CASSLWTDTEAFF. The CDR3 coding sequence is TGTGCCAGCAGCCTATGGACAGACACTGAAGCTTTCTTT.

This rearrangement joins TRBV6-5 to TRBJ2-5, with D possibly being TRBD2 (7 bases). CDR1 MNHEY and CDR2 SVGAGI come from the germline V gene. The CDR3 is 16 residues long. Trimming stripped 2 bases from V and 5 bases from J, with 18 bases between. The CDR3 bases are TGTGCCAGCAGTTACCTCCGGGGAGGGGGTCGGGAGACCCAGTACTTC. This codes for CASSYLRGGGRETQYF.

This chain links TRBV10-3 with TRBJ1-1; D call uncertain. This CDR3 spans 13 amino acids. The germline V gene encodes CDR1 ENHRY and CDR2 SYGVKD. The V end was cut by 2 bases, the J end by 6 bases, with 10 bases between. This CDR3 is CAISENLSPEAFF. CDR3 coding DNA: TGTGCCATCAGTGAGAATCTTAGCCCTGAAGCTTTCTTT.

This chain joins TRBV28 and TRBJ2-1; D remains ambiguous. The germline V gene encodes CDR1 MDHEN and CDR2 SYDVKM. The CDR3 is made up of 12 amino acids. Trimming shortened V by 2 bases and J by 8 bases, and 7 bases separated the two germline ends. The CDR3 protein is CASSLGVDEQFF. The CDR3, as DNA: TGTGCCAGCAGTTTAGGTGTTGATGAGCAGTTCTTC. Supplemented by reference TRBV28 and TRBJ2-1, the full variable domain reads DVKVTQSSRYLVKRTGEKVFLECVQDMDHENMFWYRQDPGLGLRLIYFSYDVKMKEKGDIPEGYSVSREKKERFSLILESASTNQTSMYLCASSLGVDEQFFGPGTRLTVL.

This clone was recorded once. The V call is TRBV11-2, the J call TRBJ2-7; D is unclear. The germline gives CDR1 SGHAT, CDR2 FQNNGV. Deletions cut 7 bases from V and 0 bases from J, with 10 bases between. This CDR3 has 13 amino acids. CDR3 region: CASIGSPSYEQYF. The CDR3 DNA is TGTGCCAGCATCGGGTCCCCCTCCTACGAGCAGTACTTC.

The V gene is TRBV19, the J gene TRBJ2-1; tentatively, D is TRBD1 (5 bases). The V end was cut by 1 base, the J end by 8 bases, with 9 bases between. The CDR3 is 13 amino acids. Per germline, CDR1 LNHDA and CDR2 SQIVND (reference sequence). The CDR3 nucleotides read TGTGCCAGTAGTATAGCCAGGGAATATGAGCAGTTCTTC. Translated: CASSIAREYEQFF.

Only one count was recorded for this clone. The rearrangement uses TRBV2 and TRBJ1-4; 11 bases align to TRBD1. The germline gives CDR1 SNHLY, CDR2 FYNNEI. The V gene end was trimmed by 5 bases and the J gene end by 1 base; junction bases not matched to a gene: 3. CDR3 length: 16 amino acids. The CDR3 is CASSPDRGLTNEKLFF. In nucleotides, the CDR3 is TGTGCCAGCAGTCCGGACAGGGGGCTAACTAATGAAAAACTGTTTTTT.

This clone was detected many times. V usage is TRBV27 and J usage is TRBJ2-7; 13 bases are a match to TRBD2. The CDR3 length is 17 residues. With V trimmed by 7 bases and J by 4 bases, 13 bases remained unmatched. Germline V gene data show CDR1 as MNHEY and CDR2 as SMNVEV (reference sequence). The CDR3 nucleotides are TGTGCCAGCACCATACGCCCTGGACTAGCGGGAGTGTACGAGCAGTACTTC. It is translated as CASTIRPGLAGVYEQYF.

The V call is TRBV27, the J call TRBJ2-1, with D maybe TRBD2 (6 bases). The CDR3 has 18 amino acids. The V and J ends lost 1 base and 2 bases respectively, with 18 bases between them. Per germline, CDR1 MNHEY and CDR2 SMNVEV (reference sequence). The CDR3 reads CASSLYLTGRATYNEQFF. CDR3 nucleotide sequence: TGTGCCAGCAGTTTATATCTTACCGGGAGAGCCACCTACAATGAGCAGTTCTTC.

V and J are TRBV28 and TRBJ2-4, with D possibly called TRBD1 or TRBD2 (5 bases each). The CDR3 consists of 15 residues. V was shortened by 2 bases and J by 1 base, with 9 bases between the two germline ends. Germline CDR1 reads MDHEN; CDR2 reads SYDVKM. The CDR3 bases are TGTGCCAGCAGTTTACGGGGCCCCGCCAAAAACATTCAGTACTTC. Its translation is CASSLRGPAKNIQYF.

This clone was seen a single time. V and J are TRBV6-5 and TRBJ2-7; 7 bases are a match to TRBD1. The CDR3 is made up of 14 amino acids. Trimming took 7 bases from V and 6 from J; bases not matched to a gene: 12. Germline V gives CDR1 MNHEY, CDR2 SVGAGI. The CDR3 loop is CASTDRVRDSEQYF. DNA of the CDR3: TGTGCCAGCACCGACAGGGTAAGGGACAGCGAGCAGTACTTC.

This chain joins TRBV7-9 and TRBJ2-3, with 7 bases fitting TRBD1. V shed 2 bases and J 1 base; nucleotides not matched to a gene: 3. Germline values: CDR1 SEHNR, CDR2 FQNEAQ (reference sequence). The CDR3 consists of 15 residues. The CDR3 nucleotides read TGTGCCAGCAGCTTATCCGGGACAGGCACAGATACGCAGTATTTT. Translated: CASSLSGTGTDTQYF.

This clone has a single count. The chain has TRBV10-3 and TRBJ1-2; D is perhaps TRBD1 (5 bases). Trimming removed 1 base from V and 7 bases from J, with 10 bases in between. Germline CDR1 reads ENHRY; CDR2 reads SYGVKD. CDR3 length: 13 amino acids. CDR3 sequence (DNA): TGTGCCATCAGTGAGTATACAGGCGCTGGCTACACCTTC. This sequence encodes CAISEYTGAGYTF.